This TCR beta chain was observed in a study of post-analysis software for immune sequencing data. This clonotype was counted only a few times. No antigen is known for it. Unique molecular identifiers tagged the TCR beta cDNA libraries. T cells numbering about 1 to 10 million gave rise to 500,000 or so cDNA molecules. MiXCR, run by TCRdb on the PCR reads, gives a single entry per CDR3 protein. This sample carries about 800,000 distinct CDR3 sequences, approximately 30% of them seen once, and the ten largest clones take under 0.7%. The CDR3 runs 15 residues. Germline trimming cut 0 bases from V and 11 bases from J; bases unmatched to any gene: 12. Looked up from germline, CDR1 is MNHEY and CDR2 is SVGEGT. Findings and caveats of the study: Multiple sclerosis was associated with a significant reduction in normalized Chao1 diversity relative to controls. There were five or six TRBV segments more frequent in patients than controls, and TRBV5-6, TRBV5-1 and TRBV20-1 were among them.

The sample was blood. The sequence was collected from a girl aged 10 to 17 with multiple sclerosis. The gene calls are TRBV6-2 or TRBV6-3 and TRBJ2-5; 7 nucleotides agree with TRBD1. This CDR3 reads CASSYSVDRRNEQYF. The CDR3 nucleotides are TGTGCCAGCAGTTACTCGGTGGACAGGAGGAATGAGCAGTACTTC.